This T cell receptor beta chain was observed in a study of cytomegalovirus exposure and HLA in healthy donors. Points from the study as a whole: CMV serostatus was the sole immune exposure data available. Several of the most significant clusters were apparently associated with common viral pathogens in a later analysis. Three CMV-associated chains proved CMV antigen-specific in vitro. Presence/absence analyses assumed roughly uniform sequencing depth across donors, which may not hold.

The PCR had 60 Vbeta and 13 Jbeta primers. The assay was immunoSEQ multiplex PCR, and TCRdb's table has in-frame clones only and misses some. The sample yields 100,000 or so clones, more than 75% seen once. Turning to this clone: Its antigen remains unidentified.

CDR1 SGHDT and CDR2 YYEEEE come from the germline V gene. Trimming took 4 bases from V and 4 from J; bases not matched to a gene: 9. This CDR3 region has 15 residues. The receptor's source is a woman aged 50 to 60 in good health and CMV-seropositive. Sequenced sample: PBMCs. The chain recombines TRBV5-6 with TRBJ2-5; 8 bases match TRBD1. The CDR3 region is CASSLLRTGTETQYF. The CDR3 DNA sequence: TGTGCCAGCAGCCTTCTCCGGACAGGGACAGAGACCCAGTACTTC.